The 11 T cell receptor beta chains reported below all come from one sample, sequenced in a study of blood T cell repertoires in COVID-19. Here immunoSEQ multiplex PCR was the method, and the copy in TCRdb shows in-frame clones only, minus some. The table shows 200,000 to 250,000 clones, with around 80% occurring only once. Material: peripheral blood. The receptors come from a woman between 40 and 55 years old with acute or convalescent COVID-19.

V is TRBV9 and J is TRBJ1-4; perhaps TRBD1 as D (6 bases). Germline-derived CDR1 and CDR2 are SGDLS and YYNGEE. This CDR3 spans 15 amino acids. V lost 4 bases and J lost 8, with 18 bases in between. The CDR3 bases are TGTGCCAGCAGCCGACAGGACCTTTTGGAAGAAAAACTGTTTTTT. As protein: CASSRQDLLEEKLFF.

The chain employs TRBV25-1 and TRBJ1-2, with TRBD1 identical over 7 bases. Germline values: CDR1 MGHDK, CDR2 SYGVNS. Trimming took 5 bases from V and 2 from J; bases not matched to a gene: 5. The CDR3 is 14 amino acids. CDR3 coding DNA: TGTGCCAGCAGTAGACAGGGAAGAAACTATGGCTACACCTTC. Translation: CASSRQGRNYGYTF.

The J gene is TRBJ2-3, the V gene TRBV6-6, with TRBD2 identical over 12 bases. This CDR3 has 15 amino acids. Trimming removed 7 bases from V and 3 bases from J; junction bases left unmatched: 5. Germline V CDR1 and CDR2: MNHNY, SVGAGI (reference sequence). The CDR3 nucleotides read TGTGCCAGCAATTCGCTAGCGGGGGGGACAGATACGCAGTATTTT. Translation: CASNSLAGGTDTQYF.

The chain has TRBV6-1 and TRBJ1-5, with 7 bases identical to TRBD1. Losses at the gene ends were 0 bases for V and 13 bases for J; bases not matched to a gene: 12. Germline CDR1 reads MNHNS; CDR2 reads SASEGT. This CDR3 has 15 amino acids. For the CDR3, the DNA is TGTGCCAGCAGTGAAGCTTCTGGGATGGGGACAGAGCAGCATTTT. Protein product: CASSEASGMGTEQHF.

This sequence joins TRBV9 and TRBJ2-1, with 12 bases fitting TRBD2. CDR3 length equals 15 residues. CDR1 SGDLS and CDR2 YYNGEE come from the germline V gene. V was clipped by 4 bases and J by 8 bases; unmatched bases: 7. DNA for the CDR3: TGTGCCAGCAGCATGTCTAGCGGGGGGGCTGATGAGCAGTTCTTC. Encoded protein: CASSMSSGGADEQFF. Full variable domain (outside the CDR3, taken from reference TRBV9 and TRBJ2-1): DSGVTQTPKHLITATGQRVTLRCSPRSGDLSVYWYQQSLDQGLQFLIQYYNGEERAKGNILERFSAQQFPDLHSELNLSSLELGDSALYFCASSMSSGGADEQFFGPGTRLTVL.

The chain couples TRBV10-3 to TRBJ1-3, with a possible D match to TRBD1 (5 bases). The germline V gene has CDR1 ENHRY and CDR2 SYGVKD. The V and J ends lost 4 bases and 0 bases respectively, with 10 bases between them. The CDR3 covers 15 residues. This CDR3 reads CAISAQADSGNTIYF. Written as DNA, the CDR3 is TGTGCCATCAGTGCACAGGCAGACTCTGGAAACACCATATATTTT.

The chain links TRBV7-8 to TRBJ2-7; TRBD2 agrees at 7 bases. The V gene's germline CDR1 is SGHVS and CDR2 FQNEAQ. This CDR3 is 14 amino acids long. V lost 1 base, J lost 1 base, and 1 base stayed unmatched. CDR3 sequence (DNA): TGTGCCAGCAGCTTAGGACTAGCTTCCTACGAGCAGTACTTC. Protein product: CASSLGLASYEQYF.

The chain combines TRBV30 with TRBJ1-5, with TRBD1 identical over 8 bases. CDR1 is GTSNPN, CDR2 SVGIG, per germline (reference sequence). V gave up 2 bases and J gave up 5 bases; unmatched junction bases: 5. This CDR3 has 14 residues. CDR3 residues: CAWSQGARDQPQHF. The CDR3 nucleotides read TGTGCCTGGAGTCAGGGGGCACGGGATCAGCCCCAGCATTTT.

The chain is built from TRBV27 and TRBJ2-1; no firm D call. Germline V gene data show CDR1 as MNHEY and CDR2 as SMNVEV (reference sequence). V lost 3 bases to trimming and J lost 8 bases, with 14 bases between them. CDR3 size: 14 residues. CDR3 amino acids: CASSFNSPKHEQFF. The CDR3 DNA sequence: TGTGCCAGCAGTTTTAATAGCCCAAAACATGAGCAGTTCTTC.

CDR3 nucleotide sequence: TGTGCCAGCAGTTTCTCCGGGGAGCTGTTTTTT. This sequence encodes CASSFSGELFF. V and J are TRBV12-3 or TRBV12-4 and TRBJ2-2; D unresolved. The CDR3 totals 11 residues. V gave up 3 bases and J gave up 6 bases, with 2 bases separating them.

This chain joins TRBV2 and TRBJ2-1; 8 nucleotides agree with TRBD2. CDR1 and CDR2 (germline): SNHLY, FYNNEI. There are 15 residues in the CDR3. The junction had 5 bases not matched to a gene; V was cut back by 7 bases and J by 0 bases. Written as DNA, the CDR3 is TGTGCCAGCACCCGGGGGGGGAGCTCCTACAATGAGCAGTTCTTC. Its translation is CASTRGGSSYNEQFF.